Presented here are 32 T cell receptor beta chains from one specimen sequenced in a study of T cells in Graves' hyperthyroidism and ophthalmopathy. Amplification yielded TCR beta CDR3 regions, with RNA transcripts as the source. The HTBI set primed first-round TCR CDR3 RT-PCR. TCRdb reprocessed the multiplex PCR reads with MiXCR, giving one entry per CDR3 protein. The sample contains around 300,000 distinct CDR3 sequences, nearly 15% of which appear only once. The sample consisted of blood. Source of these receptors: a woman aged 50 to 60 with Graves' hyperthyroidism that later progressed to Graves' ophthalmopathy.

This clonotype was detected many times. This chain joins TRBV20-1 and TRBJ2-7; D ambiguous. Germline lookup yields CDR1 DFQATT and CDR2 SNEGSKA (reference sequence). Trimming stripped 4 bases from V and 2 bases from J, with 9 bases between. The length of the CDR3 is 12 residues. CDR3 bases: TGCAGTGCTACAGACAAGACCTACGAGCAGTACTTC. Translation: CSATDKTYEQYF.

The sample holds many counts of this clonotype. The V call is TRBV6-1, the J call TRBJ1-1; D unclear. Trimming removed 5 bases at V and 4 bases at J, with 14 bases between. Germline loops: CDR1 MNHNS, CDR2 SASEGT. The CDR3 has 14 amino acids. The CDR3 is CASSRSPGSTEAFF. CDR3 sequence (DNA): TGTGCCAGCAGTCGAAGTCCGGGAAGCACTGAAGCTTTCTTT.

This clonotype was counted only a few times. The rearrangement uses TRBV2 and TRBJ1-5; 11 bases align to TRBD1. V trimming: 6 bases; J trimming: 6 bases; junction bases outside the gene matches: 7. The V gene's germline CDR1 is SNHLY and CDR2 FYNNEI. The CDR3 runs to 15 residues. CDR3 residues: CASRPDRGHAQPQHF. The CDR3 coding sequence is TGTGCCAGCAGACCGGACAGGGGGCACGCTCAGCCCCAGCATTTT.

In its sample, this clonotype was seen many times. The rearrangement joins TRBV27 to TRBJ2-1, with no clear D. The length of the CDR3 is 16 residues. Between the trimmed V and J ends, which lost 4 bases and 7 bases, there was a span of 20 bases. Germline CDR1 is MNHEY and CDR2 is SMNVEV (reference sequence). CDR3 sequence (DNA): TGTGCCAGCAGTTCTTTAGGTACTACGCTCTTGAATGAGCAGTTCTTC. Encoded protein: CASSSLGTTLLNEQFF.

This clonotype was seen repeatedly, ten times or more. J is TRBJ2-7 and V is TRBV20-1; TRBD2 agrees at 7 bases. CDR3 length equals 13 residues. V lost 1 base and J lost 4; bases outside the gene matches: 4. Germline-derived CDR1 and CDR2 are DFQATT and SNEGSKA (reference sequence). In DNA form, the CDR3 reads TGCAGTGCTAGAGGCAGCGGGGATTACGAGCAGTACTTC. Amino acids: CSARGSGDYEQYF.

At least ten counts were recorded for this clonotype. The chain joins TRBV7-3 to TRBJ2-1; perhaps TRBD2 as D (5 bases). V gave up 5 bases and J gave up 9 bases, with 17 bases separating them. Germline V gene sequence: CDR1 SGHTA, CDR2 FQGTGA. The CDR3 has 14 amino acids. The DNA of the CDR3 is TGTGCCAGCAGCCAACAAACGGGAAAGGGTGAGCAGTTCTTC. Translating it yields CASSQQTGKGEQFF.

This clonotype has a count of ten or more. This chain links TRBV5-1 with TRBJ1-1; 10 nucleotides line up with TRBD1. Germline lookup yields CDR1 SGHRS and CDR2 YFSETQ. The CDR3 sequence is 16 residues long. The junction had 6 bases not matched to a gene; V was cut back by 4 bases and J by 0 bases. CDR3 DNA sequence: TGCGCCAGCAGCCCAAGGACAGGGGGGATGAACACTGAAGCTTTCTTT. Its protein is CASSPRTGGMNTEAFF.

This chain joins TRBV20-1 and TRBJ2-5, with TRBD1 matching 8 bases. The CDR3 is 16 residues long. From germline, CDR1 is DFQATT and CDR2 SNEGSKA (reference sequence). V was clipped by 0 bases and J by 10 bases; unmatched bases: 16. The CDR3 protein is CSARDPPRQGSGSQYF. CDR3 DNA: TGCAGTGCTAGAGATCCTCCGAGACAGGGGTCAGGTAGCCAGTACTTC.

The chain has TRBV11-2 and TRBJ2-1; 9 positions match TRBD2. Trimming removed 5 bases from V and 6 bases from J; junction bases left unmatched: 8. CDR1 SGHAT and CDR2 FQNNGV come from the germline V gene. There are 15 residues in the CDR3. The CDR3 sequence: CASSTLAGRGNEQFF. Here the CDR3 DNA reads TGTGCCAGCAGCACTCTAGCGGGACGGGGCAATGAGCAGTTCTTC.

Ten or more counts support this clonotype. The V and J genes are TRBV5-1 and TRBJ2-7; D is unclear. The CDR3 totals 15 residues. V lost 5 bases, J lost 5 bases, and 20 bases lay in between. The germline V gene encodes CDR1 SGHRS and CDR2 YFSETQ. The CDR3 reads CASRDAIGPTHEQYF. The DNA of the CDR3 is TGCGCCAGCAGGGATGCGATAGGCCCCACCCACGAGCAGTACTTC.

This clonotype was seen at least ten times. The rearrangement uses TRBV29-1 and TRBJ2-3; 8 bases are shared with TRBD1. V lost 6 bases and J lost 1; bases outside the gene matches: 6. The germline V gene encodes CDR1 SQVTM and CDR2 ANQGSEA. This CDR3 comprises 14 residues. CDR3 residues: CSVSTGQGTDTQYF. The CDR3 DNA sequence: TGCAGCGTCTCAACGGGACAGGGCACAGATACGCAGTATTTT.

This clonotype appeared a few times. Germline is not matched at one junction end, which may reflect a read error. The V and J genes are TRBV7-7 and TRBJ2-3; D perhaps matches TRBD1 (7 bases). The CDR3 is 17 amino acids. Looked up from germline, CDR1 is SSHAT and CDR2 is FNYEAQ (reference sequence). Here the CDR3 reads CASSLGSQGGHADTQYF. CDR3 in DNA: TGTGCTAGCAGCTTAGGGTCTCAGGGGGGTCACGCAGATACGCAGTATTTT.

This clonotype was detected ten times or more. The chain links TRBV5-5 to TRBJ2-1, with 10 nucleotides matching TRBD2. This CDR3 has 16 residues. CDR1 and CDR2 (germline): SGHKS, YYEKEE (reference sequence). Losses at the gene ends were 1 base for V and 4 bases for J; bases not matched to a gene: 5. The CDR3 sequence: CASSLWLAGVYNEQFF. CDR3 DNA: TGTGCCAGCAGCTTGTGGCTAGCGGGAGTGTACAATGAGCAGTTCTTC.

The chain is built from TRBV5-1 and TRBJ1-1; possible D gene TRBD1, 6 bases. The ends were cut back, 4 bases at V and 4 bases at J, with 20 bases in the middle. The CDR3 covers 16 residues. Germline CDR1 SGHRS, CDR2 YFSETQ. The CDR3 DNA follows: TGCGCCAGCAGCCCAAGGGGGGGTGCCTGGAGCACTGAAGCTTTCTTT. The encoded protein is CASSPRGGAWSTEAFF. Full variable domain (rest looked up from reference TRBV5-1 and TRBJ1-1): KAGVTQTPRYLIKTRGQQVTLSCSPISGHRSVSWYQQTPGQGLQFLFEYFSETQRNKGNFPGRFSGRQFSNSRSEMNVSTLELGDSALYLCASSPRGGAWSTEAFFGQGTRLTVV.

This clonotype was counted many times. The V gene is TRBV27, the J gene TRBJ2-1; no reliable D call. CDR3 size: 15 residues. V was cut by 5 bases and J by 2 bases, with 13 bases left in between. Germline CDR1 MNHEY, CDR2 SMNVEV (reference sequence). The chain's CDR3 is CASSLRLQTYNEQFF. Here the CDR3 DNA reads TGTGCCAGCAGTCTTCGTCTCCAGACCTACAATGAGCAGTTCTTC.

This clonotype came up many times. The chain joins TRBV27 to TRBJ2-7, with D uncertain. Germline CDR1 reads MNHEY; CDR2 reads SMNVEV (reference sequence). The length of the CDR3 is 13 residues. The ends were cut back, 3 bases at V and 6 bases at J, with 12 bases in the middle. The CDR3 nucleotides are TGTGCCAGCAGTTTTCTCGGGCCCGGCGAGCAGTACTTC. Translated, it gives CASSFLGPGEQYF.

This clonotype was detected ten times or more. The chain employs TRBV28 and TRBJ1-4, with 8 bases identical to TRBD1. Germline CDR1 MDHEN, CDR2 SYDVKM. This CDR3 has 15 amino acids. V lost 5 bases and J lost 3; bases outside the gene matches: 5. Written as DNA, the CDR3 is TGTGCCAGCAGTACAGGGGGGCTGGCTAATGAAAAACTGTTTTTT. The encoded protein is CASSTGGLANEKLFF.

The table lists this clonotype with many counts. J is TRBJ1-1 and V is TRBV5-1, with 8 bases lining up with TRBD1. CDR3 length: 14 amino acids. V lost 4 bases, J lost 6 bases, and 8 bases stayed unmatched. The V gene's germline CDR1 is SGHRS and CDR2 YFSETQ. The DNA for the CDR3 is TGCGCCAGCAGCCCGACAGGGGATGGAGCTGAAGCTTTCTTT. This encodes CASSPTGDGAEAFF. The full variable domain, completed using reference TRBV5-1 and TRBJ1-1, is KAGVTQTPRYLIKTRGQQVTLSCSPISGHRSVSWYQQTPGQGLQFLFEYFSETQRNKGNFPGRFSGRQFSNSRSEMNVSTLELGDSALYLCASSPTGDGAEAFFGQGTRLTVV.

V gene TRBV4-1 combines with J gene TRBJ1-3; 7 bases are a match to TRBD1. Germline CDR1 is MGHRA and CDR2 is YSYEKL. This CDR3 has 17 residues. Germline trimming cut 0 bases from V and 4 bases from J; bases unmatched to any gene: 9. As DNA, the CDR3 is TGCGCCAGCAGCCAAGAAGCCCAATCAGGGGGGGGAAACACCATATATTTT. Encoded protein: CASSQEAQSGGGNTIYF.

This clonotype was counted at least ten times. The CDR3 nucleotides read TGTGCCAGCTCACTAGCGGTCACAGATACGCAGTATTTT. This gives the protein CASSLAVTDTQYF. V usage is TRBV18 and J usage is TRBJ2-3, with a weak D call TRBD2 (6 bases). Germline V gene lookup returns CDR1 KGHSH and CDR2 LQKENI. The CDR3 loop spans 13 amino acids. V was pared by 4 bases and J by 2 bases, with 7 bases between.

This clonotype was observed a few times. The CDR3 here is CASSLQIPGTGAGYTF. CDR3 DNA: TGTGCCAGCAGCTTGCAGATCCCCGGGACAGGGGCTGGCTACACCTTC. J is TRBJ1-2 and V is TRBV28; TRBD1 matches 10 bases. The CDR3 has 16 residues. Germline values: CDR1 MDHEN, CDR2 SYDVKM. J lost 7 bases, V lost 6 bases, and 14 bases had no gene match.

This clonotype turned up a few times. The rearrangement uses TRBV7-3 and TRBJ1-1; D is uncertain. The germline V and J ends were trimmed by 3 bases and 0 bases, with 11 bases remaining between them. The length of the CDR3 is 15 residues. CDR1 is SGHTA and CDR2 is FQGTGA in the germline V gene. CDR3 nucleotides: TGTGCCAGCAGCTTGGGGTCTAATTTGAACACTGAAGCTTTCTTT. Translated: CASSLGSNLNTEAFF.

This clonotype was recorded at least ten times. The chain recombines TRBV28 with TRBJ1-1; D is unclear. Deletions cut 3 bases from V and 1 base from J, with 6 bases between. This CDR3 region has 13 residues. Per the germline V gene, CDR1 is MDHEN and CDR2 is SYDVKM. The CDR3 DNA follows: TGTGCCAGCAGTTTTCCATCGAACACTGAAGCTTTCTTT. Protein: CASSFPSNTEAFF.

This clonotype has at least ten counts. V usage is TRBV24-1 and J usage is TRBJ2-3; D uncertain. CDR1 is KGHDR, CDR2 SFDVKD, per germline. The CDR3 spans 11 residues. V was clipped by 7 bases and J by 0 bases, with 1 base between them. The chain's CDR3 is CATSSTDTQYF. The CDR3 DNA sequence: TGTGCCACCAGCAGCACAGATACGCAGTATTTT.

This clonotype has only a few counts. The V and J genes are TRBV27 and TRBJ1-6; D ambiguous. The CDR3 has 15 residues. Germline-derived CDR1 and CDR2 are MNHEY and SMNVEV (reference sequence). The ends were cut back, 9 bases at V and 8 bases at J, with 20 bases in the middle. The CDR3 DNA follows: TGTGCCAGTGCCCCCAGAGCCACACTTTATTCACCCCTCCACTTT. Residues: CASAPRATLYSPLHF.

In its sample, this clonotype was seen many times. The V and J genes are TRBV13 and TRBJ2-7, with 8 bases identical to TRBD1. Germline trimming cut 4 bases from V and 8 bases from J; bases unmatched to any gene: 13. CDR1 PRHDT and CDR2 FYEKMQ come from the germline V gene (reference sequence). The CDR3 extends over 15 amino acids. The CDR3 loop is CASSSPLWTGKKQYF. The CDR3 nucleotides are TGTGCCAGCAGCTCACCTCTTTGGACAGGGAAAAAGCAGTACTTC.

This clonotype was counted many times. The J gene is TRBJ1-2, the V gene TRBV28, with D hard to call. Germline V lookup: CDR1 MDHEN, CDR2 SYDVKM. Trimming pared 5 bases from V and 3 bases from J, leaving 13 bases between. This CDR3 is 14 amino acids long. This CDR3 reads CASSAPGRDYGYTF. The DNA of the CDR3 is TGTGCCAGCAGTGCCCCGGGCCGGGACTATGGCTACACCTTC.

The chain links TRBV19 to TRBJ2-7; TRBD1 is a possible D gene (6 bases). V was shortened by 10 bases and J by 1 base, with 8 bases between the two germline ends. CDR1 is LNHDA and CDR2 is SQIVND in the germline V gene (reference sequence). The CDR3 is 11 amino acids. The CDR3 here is CATQGSYEQYF. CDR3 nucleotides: TGTGCCACACAGGGTTCCTACGAGCAGTACTTC.

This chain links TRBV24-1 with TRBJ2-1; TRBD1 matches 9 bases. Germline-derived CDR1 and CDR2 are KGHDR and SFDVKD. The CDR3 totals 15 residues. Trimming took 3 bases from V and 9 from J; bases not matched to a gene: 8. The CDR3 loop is CATSDPGQGPGEQFF. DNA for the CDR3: TGTGCCACCAGTGATCCGGGACAGGGCCCGGGTGAGCAGTTCTTC.

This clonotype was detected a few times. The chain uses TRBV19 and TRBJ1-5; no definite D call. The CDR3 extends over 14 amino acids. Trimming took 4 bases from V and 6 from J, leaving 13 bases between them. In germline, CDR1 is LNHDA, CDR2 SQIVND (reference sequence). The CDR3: CASSTPGRIQPQHF. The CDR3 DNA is TGTGCCAGTAGTACCCCCGGACGGATTCAGCCCCAGCATTTT. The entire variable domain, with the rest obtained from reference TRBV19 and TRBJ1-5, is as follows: DGGITQSPKYLFRKEGQNVTLSCEQNLNHDAMYWYRQDPGQGLRLIYYSQIVNDFQKGDIAEGYSVSREKKESFPLTVTSAQKNPTAFYLCASSTPGRIQPQHFGDGTRLSIL.

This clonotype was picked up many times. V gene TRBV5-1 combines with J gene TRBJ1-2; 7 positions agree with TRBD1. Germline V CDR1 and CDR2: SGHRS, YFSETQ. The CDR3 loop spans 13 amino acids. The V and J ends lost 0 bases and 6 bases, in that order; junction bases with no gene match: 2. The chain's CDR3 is CASSLGQGDGYTF. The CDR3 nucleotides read TGCGCCAGCAGCTTGGGGCAGGGGGATGGCTACACCTTC.

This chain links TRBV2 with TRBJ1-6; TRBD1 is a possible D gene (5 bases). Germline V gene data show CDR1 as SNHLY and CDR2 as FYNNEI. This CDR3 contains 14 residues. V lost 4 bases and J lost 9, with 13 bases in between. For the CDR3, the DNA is TGTGCCAGCAGTGGGTGGGAAGGGGTTTCACCCCTCCACTTT. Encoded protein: CASSGWEGVSPLHF.